This T cell receptor beta chain came from a study of tumor and adjacent non-tumor tissue in lung cancer. Study-level findings and limits: Normal lung showed higher cumulative top 100 clone frequency than tumor. Shorter survival was associated with higher TCR diversity in tumors. Compared with tumor, normal lung showed significantly lower TCR diversity.

No cell sorting was done before RNA was extracted from the tissue. Three rounds of nested PCR, following a modified ARM-PCR protocol, produced the TCRbeta library. TCRdb itself ran the multiplex PCR reads through MiXCR, one entry per CDR3 protein. The sample has about 93,000 distinct CDR3 sequences, roughly 70% seen once. About this clonotype: Its antigen is currently unknown. This may be a read error, as it is one base from a much larger clone.

This TCR derives from a man aged 55 to 70 with non-small cell lung cancer. The source material was lung tumor tissue.

The CDR3 loop is CASGRRAGGNQPQYF. CDR3 bases: TGTGCCAGCGGCCGTCGAGCAGGGGGTAATCAGCCCCAGTATTTT. The chain is built from TRBV6-2 or TRBV6-3 and TRBJ1-5, with TRBD1 identical over 7 bases. Matching the DNA end better, TRBJ2-3 makes the J call doubtful. In germline, CDR1 is MNHEY, CDR2 SVGEGT. The CDR3 is 15 amino acids.